This T cell receptor beta chain was captured in a study of blood T cell repertoires in COVID-19. On the study more broadly: In each case, the material was cDNA or gDNA derived from T cells, B-cell-depleted T cells, or PBMCs.

CDR1 is MNHEY, CDR2 SMNVEV, per germline (reference sequence). The germline V and J ends were trimmed by 0 bases and 1 base, with 21 bases remaining between them. The CDR3 covers 19 residues. Repertoires were generated with immunoSEQ multiplex PCR, while TCRdb's copy carries only in-frame clones and drops some. The sample holds about 160,000 clones, under 85% seen once. The sequenced sample was peripheral blood. This receptor was obtained from a woman aged 80 or older with acute or convalescent COVID-19. This chain joins TRBV27 and TRBJ1-1; D gene ambiguous. The CDR3 loop reads CASSLSTFWVTNRNTEAFF. The CDR3 region has the DNA TGTGCCAGCAGTTTATCAACCTTTTGGGTGACGAACAGGAACACTGAAGCTTTCTTT.